This entry lists 7 T cell receptor beta chains sequenced from one sample in a study of cytomegalovirus exposure and HLA in healthy donors. Amplification used 60 Vbeta primers and 13 Jbeta primers. Method: immunoSEQ multiplex PCR; TCRdb's copy keeps in-frame clones and lacks some. The sample lists roughly 180,000 clones, about 86% occurring once. Sequencing used PBMCs. These receptor sequences come from a woman younger than 35 in good health and CMV-seropositive.

V usage is TRBV27 and J usage is TRBJ1-2; no reliable D call. V was shortened by 2 bases and J by 2 bases, with 9 bases between the two germline ends. The CDR3 covers 14 residues. The germline CDR1 and CDR2 sequences are MNHEY and SMNVEV (reference sequence). CDR3 in DNA: TGTGCCAGCAGTTTAGGCTACGGGAACTATGGCTACACCTTC. Translated: CASSLGYGNYGYTF.

The chain carries TRBV4-1 and TRBJ2-3; 7 positions match TRBD1. V lost 2 bases and J lost 1; bases outside the gene matches: 6. The germline CDR1 and CDR2 sequences are MGHRA and YSYEKL. This CDR3 has 16 amino acids. Here the CDR3 DNA reads TGCGCCAGCAGCCAAAGGGGACAGCCGGGCACAGATACGCAGTATTTT. Protein sequence: CASSQRGQPGTDTQYF.

This clone is a singleton in its sample. The rearrangement links TRBV19 to TRBJ2-5; 8 bases line up with TRBD2. The assigned J gene may be wrong: the sequence end matches TRBJ2-7 better. The CDR3 length is 14 residues. Germline values: CDR1 LNHDA, CDR2 SQIVND (reference sequence). CDR3 DNA sequence: TGTGCCAGTAGTATAGCGGGGGGGCCCTACGAGCAGTACTTC. This translates into CASSIAGGPYEQYF.

The table lists this clone with a count of one. The chain employs TRBV5-6 and TRBJ1-2, with D hard to call. V was trimmed by 4 bases and J by 3 bases, leaving 16 bases between them. The CDR3 is made up of 15 amino acids. Germline CDR1 reads SGHDT; CDR2 reads YYEEEE. CDR3 sequence: CASSLGVVGDYGYTF. CDR3 nucleotide sequence: TGTGCCAGCAGCCTTGGTGTTGTCGGAGACTATGGCTACACCTTC.

The chain has TRBV25-1 and TRBJ2-5; 8 positions agree with TRBD2. TRBJ2-7 explains the end of the DNA better; the J call may be wrong. Germline V gives CDR1 MGHDK, CDR2 SYGVNS. The length of the CDR3 is 13 residues. CDR3 DNA: TGTGCCAGCAAGCCGGGGGGGCCCTACGAGCAGTACTTC. Residues: CASKPGGPYEQYF.

This chain uses TRBV9 with TRBJ2-3, with 7 bases fitting TRBD2. The CDR3 sequence is 18 residues long. Germline V CDR1 and CDR2: SGDLS, YYNGEE. V dropped 0 bases and J dropped 5; count of bases not matched to a gene: 15. CDR3 protein: CASSVDEIAGSQGDTQYF. The CDR3 DNA sequence: TGTGCCAGCAGCGTAGACGAGATAGCGGGTTCTCAAGGAGATACGCAGTATTTT.

The rearrangement uses TRBV9 and TRBJ1-4, with TRBD1 matching over 7 bases. V gave up 4 bases and J gave up 3 bases; unmatched junction bases: 6. Germline V gene sequence: CDR1 SGDLS, CDR2 YYNGEE. The CDR3 is 15 residues long. The CDR3 protein is CASSPYRGPNEKLFF. CDR3 in DNA: TGTGCCAGCAGCCCCTACAGGGGACCTAATGAAAAACTGTTTTTT.